This TCR beta chain stems from a study of neurological immune-mediated disorders. V was pared by 0 bases and J by 0 bases, with 0 bases between. The CDR3 loop spans 12 amino acids. Germline V gene sequence: CDR1 SGHRS, CDR2 YFSETQ. TCRdb passed the 5' RACE reads through MiXCR, listing each CDR3 protein once. This sample has some 26,000 distinct CDR3 sequences; 2.5% to 4% occur once, and the top ten carry 7%. This clonotype was recorded many times. The sample consisted of PBMCs. The rearrangement uses TRBV5-1 and TRBJ2-5; D remains unclear. This sequence was found in a woman in her 30s with multiple sclerosis. The CDR3 DNA is TGCGCCAGCAGCTTGGACCAAGAGACCCAGTACTTC. Translating it yields CASSLDQETQYF.